This TCR beta chain was recovered during a study of T cells in Graves' hyperthyroidism and ophthalmopathy. Ten or more counts support this clonotype. Researchers took RNA transcripts and amplified the TCR beta CDR3 regions from them. The HTBI primer set served for first-round RT-PCR of the TCR CDR3. Each CDR3 protein is one row after TCRdb ran MiXCR on the multiplex PCR reads. The table has roughly 700,000 distinct CDR3 sequences, around 16% seen once. The sequence came from a man in his fifties or sixties with Graves' hyperthyroidism. Sequenced input: blood.

The CDR3 DNA reads as TGCGCCAGCAGCTTAGACCCCAATCAGCCCCAGCATTTT. Its translation: CASSLDPNQPQHF. The chain carries TRBV5-1 and TRBJ1-5, with D unclear. This CDR3 contains 13 residues. Germline V lookup: CDR1 SGHRS, CDR2 YFSETQ. Trimming took off 2 bases at V and 3 bases at J, with 6 bases between the two ends.